Listed below are T cell receptor beta chains from one sample, sequenced in a study of cytomegalovirus exposure and HLA in healthy donors. Clones were read by immunoSEQ multiplex PCR, and TCRdb kept only the in-frame ones, dropping some. The top ten clones hold around 1.5% of a sample with 67,000 or so clones, approximately 96% of them seen once. What was sequenced was PBMCs. Receptors originate from a man between 18 and 35 years old in good health and CMV-seropositive. Both conserved end residues are part of each CDR3. The D gene is left open where the match is weak.

v_gene: TRBV4-1; d_gene: NA; j_gene: TRBJ1-2; CDR3aa: CASSQDSGVIYGYTF
v_gene: TRBV11-2; d_gene: NA; j_gene: TRBJ2-1; CDR3aa: CASSLGPGLPYNEQFF
v_gene: TRBV29-1; d_gene: TRBD1; j_gene: TRBJ2-1; CDR3aa: CSVALGTGNLNEQFF
v_gene: TRBV5-1; d_gene: TRBD2; j_gene: TRBJ2-7; CDR3aa: CASSLGGGYEQYF
v_gene: TRBV11-2; d_gene: NA; j_gene: TRBJ2-1; CDR3aa: CASSLAQIKFF
v_gene: TRBV11-2; d_gene: NA; j_gene: TRBJ1-2; CDR3aa: CASSLSRDKNYGYTF
v_gene: TRBV30; d_gene: NA; j_gene: TRBJ2-3; CDR3aa: CAWSVYITGFTQYF
v_gene: TRBV29-1; d_gene: TRBD2; j_gene: TRBJ2-1; CDR3aa: CSVDVAGYLYNEQFF
v_gene: TRBV7-3; d_gene: TRBD2; j_gene: TRBJ2-3; CDR3aa: CASRTRTSGNTDTQYF
v_gene: TRBV11-2; d_gene: NA; j_gene: TRBJ2-1; CDR3aa: CASTEELALVNEQFF
v_gene: TRBV6-1; d_gene: TRBD2; j_gene: TRBJ2-3; CDR3aa: CASSGAGGSTDTQYF
v_gene: TRBV19; d_gene: NA; j_gene: TRBJ1-6; CDR3aa: CASSIVGRRINSPLHF
v_gene: TRBV6-5; d_gene: NA; j_gene: TRBJ2-5; CDR3aa: CATWTAASSSRYF
v_gene: TRBV5-1; d_gene: TRBD2; j_gene: TRBJ2-3; CDR3aa: CASSLGLAGGTTDTQYF
v_gene: TRBV4-1; d_gene: TRBD2; j_gene: TRBJ2-3; CDR3aa: CASSRRGPGGERYRTDTQYF
v_gene: TRBV29-1; d_gene: NA; j_gene: TRBJ2-7; CDR3aa: CSVGTTGSREQYF
v_gene: TRBV30; d_gene: NA; j_gene: TRBJ1-4; CDR3aa: CAWSTNREANEKLFF
v_gene: TRBV29-1; d_gene: NA; j_gene: TRBJ2-7; CDR3aa: CSVGHPYEQYF
v_gene: TRBV9; d_gene: NA; j_gene: TRBJ2-6; CDR3aa: CASSVDRTGANVLTF
v_gene: TRBV29-1; d_gene: NA; j_gene: TRBJ2-7; CDR3aa: CSVGGGYEQYF
v_gene: TRBV12-5; d_gene: NA; j_gene: TRBJ1-1; CDR3aa: CASGLRGEITEAFF
v_gene: TRBV9; d_gene: NA; j_gene: TRBJ2-5; CDR3aa: CASSVGFRQETQYF
v_gene: TRBV11-2; d_gene: NA; j_gene: TRBJ2-7; CDR3aa: CASRASWGTSRSEQYF
v_gene: TRBV19; d_gene: TRBD1; j_gene: TRBJ1-1; CDR3aa: CASSTPRTGAHEAFF
v_gene: TRBV9; d_gene: NA; j_gene: TRBJ2-2; CDR3aa: CASSVVRVANTGELFF
v_gene: TRBV5-1; d_gene: TRBD1; j_gene: TRBJ1-2; CDR3aa: CASGTGGVDYGYTF
v_gene: TRBV4-1; d_gene: TRBD1; j_gene: TRBJ2-7; CDR3aa: CASSQGAGGNYEQYF
v_gene: TRBV5-6; d_gene: TRBD1; j_gene: TRBJ2-7; CDR3aa: CASSWRTGGLVYEQYF
v_gene: TRBV11-1; d_gene: NA; j_gene: TRBJ2-7; CDR3aa: CASSLDDSARKQYF